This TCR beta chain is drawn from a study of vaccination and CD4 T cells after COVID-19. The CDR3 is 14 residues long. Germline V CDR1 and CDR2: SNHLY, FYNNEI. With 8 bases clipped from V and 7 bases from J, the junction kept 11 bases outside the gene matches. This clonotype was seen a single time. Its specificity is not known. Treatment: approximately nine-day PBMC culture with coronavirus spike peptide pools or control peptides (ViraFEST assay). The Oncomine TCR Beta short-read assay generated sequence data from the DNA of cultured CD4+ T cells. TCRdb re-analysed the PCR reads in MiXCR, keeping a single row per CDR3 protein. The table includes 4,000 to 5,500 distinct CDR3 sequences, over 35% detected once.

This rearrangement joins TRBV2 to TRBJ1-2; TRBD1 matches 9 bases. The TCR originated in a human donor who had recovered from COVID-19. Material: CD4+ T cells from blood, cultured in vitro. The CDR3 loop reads CASSRDRVYGGYTF. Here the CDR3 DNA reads TGTGCCAGCTCCAGGGACAGGGTTTATGGTGGCTACACCTTC.